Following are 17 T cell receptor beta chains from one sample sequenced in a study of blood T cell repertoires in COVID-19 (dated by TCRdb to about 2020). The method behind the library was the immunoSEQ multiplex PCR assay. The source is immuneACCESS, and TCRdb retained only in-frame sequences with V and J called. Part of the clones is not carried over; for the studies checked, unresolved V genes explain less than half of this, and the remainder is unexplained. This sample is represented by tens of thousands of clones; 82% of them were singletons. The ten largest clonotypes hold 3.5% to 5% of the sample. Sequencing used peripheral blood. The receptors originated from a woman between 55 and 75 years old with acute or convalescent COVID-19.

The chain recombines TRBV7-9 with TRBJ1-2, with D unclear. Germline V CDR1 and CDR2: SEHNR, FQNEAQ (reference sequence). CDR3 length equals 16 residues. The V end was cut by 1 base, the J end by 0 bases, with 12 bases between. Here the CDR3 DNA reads TGTGCCAGCAGCTTAGAGATCCGTACAACTAACTATGGCTACACCTTC. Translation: CASSLEIRTTNYGYTF.

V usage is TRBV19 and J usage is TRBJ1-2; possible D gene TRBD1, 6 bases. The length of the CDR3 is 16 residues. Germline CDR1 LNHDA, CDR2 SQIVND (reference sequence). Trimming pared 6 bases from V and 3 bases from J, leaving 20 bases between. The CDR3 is CASRDTTGWRYYGYTF. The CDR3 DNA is TGTGCCAGTAGAGATACAACAGGGTGGAGGTACTATGGCTACACCTTC.

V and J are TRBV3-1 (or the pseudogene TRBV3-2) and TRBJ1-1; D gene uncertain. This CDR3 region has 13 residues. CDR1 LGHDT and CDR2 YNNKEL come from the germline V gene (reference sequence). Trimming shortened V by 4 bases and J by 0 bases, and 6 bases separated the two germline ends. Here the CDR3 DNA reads TGTGCCAGCAGCCCGCGTTTGAACACTGAAGCTTTCTTT. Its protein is CASSPRLNTEAFF.

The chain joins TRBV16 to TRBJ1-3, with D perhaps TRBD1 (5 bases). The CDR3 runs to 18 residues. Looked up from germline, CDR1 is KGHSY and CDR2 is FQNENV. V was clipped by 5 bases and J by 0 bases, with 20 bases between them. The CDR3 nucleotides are TGTGCCAGCAGCGCAATCCCCGTCGGGGGTGCCTCTGGAAACACCATATATTTT. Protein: CASSAIPVGGASGNTIYF.

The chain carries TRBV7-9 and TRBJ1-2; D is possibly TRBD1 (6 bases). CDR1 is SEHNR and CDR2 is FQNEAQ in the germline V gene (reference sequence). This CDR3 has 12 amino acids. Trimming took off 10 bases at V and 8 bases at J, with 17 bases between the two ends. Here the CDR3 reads CAIDRLGAGYTF. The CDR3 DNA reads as TGTGCCATCGATAGATTGGGGGCAGGCTACACCTTC.

CDR3 in DNA: TGTGCCAGCAGCTTAGCGCGGGTTGGGACCTACGAGCAGTACTTC. As protein: CASSLARVGTYEQYF. The chain couples TRBV7-8 to TRBJ2-7, with a weak D call TRBD2 (5 bases). In germline, CDR1 is SGHVS, CDR2 FQNEAQ. V gave up 0 bases and J gave up 2 bases, with 11 bases separating them. The CDR3 contains 15 residues.

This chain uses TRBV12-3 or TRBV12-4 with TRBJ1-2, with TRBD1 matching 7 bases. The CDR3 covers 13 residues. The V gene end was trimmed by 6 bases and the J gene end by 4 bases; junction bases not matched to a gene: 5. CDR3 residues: CASSPRDSYGYTF. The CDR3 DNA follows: TGTGCCAGCAGCCCGCGGGACAGCTATGGCTACACCTTC.

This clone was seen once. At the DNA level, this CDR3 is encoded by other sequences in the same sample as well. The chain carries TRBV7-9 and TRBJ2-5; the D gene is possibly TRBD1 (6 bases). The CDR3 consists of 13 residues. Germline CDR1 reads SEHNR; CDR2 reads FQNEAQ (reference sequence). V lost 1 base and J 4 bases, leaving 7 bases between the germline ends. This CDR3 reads CASSLVGGETQYF. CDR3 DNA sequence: TGTGCCAGCAGCTTAGTAGGGGGAGAGACCCAGTACTTC.

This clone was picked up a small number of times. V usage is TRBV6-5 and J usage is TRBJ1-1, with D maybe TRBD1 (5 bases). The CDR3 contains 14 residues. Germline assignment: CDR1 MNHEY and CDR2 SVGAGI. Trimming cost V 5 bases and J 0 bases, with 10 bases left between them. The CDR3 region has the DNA TGTGCCAGCAGTCGCTTGGACATGAACACTGAAGCTTTCTTT. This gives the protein CASSRLDMNTEAFF.

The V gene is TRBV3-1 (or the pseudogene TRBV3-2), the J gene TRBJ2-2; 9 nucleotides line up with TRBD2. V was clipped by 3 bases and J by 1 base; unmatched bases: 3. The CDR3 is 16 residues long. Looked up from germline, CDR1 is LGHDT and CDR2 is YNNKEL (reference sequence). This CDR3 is CASSQRRGGNTGELFF. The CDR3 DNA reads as TGTGCCAGCAGCCAGCGGCGGGGGGGGAACACCGGGGAGCTGTTTTTT.

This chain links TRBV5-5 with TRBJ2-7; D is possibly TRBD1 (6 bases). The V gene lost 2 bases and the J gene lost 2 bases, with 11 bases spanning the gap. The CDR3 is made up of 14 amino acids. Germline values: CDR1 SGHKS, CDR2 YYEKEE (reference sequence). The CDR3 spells CASSFRDNAYEQYF. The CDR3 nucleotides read TGTGCCAGCAGCTTCCGGGACAACGCCTACGAGCAGTACTTC.

In DNA form, the CDR3 reads TGCGCCAGCAGCTGGACAGGGGTGGCCTATGGCTACACCTTC. It codes for CASSWTGVAYGYTF. V is TRBV5-1 and J is TRBJ1-2; 9 bases map to TRBD1. Looked up from germline, CDR1 is SGHRS and CDR2 is YFSETQ. V lost 3 bases, J lost 4 bases, and 4 bases stayed unmatched. This CDR3 is built from 14 residues.

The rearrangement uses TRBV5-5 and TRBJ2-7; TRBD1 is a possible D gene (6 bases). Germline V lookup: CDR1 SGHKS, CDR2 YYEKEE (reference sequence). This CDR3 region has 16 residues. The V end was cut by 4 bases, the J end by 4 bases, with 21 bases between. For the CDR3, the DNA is TGTGCCAGCAGCCCGGGACACCGGCGGGTTGGGTACGAGCAGTACTTC. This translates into CASSPGHRRVGYEQYF.

CDR3 residues: CASRVSRDTGELFF. The CDR3 DNA reads TGTGCCAGCAGAGTATCACGCGACACCGGGGAGCTGTTTTTT. The rearrangement uses TRBV6-5 and TRBJ2-2; D is unclear. Between the trimmed V and J ends, which lost 6 bases and 3 bases, there was a span of 11 bases. Looked up from germline, CDR1 is MNHEY and CDR2 is SVGAGI. The CDR3 has 14 amino acids.

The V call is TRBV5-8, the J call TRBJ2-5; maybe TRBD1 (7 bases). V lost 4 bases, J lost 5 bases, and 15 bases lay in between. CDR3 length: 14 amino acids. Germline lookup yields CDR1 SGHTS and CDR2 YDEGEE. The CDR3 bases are TGTGCCAGCAGCGAGCAGGGGGGCGGGGAGACCCAGTACTTC. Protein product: CASSEQGGGETQYF.

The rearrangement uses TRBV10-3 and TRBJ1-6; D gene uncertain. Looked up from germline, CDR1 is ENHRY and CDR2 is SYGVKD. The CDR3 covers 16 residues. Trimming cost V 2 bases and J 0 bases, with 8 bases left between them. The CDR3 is CAISEAPSSYNSPLHF. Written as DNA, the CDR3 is TGTGCCATCAGTGAGGCACCGAGCTCCTATAATTCACCCCTCCACTTT.

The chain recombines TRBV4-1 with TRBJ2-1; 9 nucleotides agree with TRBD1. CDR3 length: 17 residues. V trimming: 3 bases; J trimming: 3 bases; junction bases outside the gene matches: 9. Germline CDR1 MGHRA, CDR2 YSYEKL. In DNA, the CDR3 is TGCGCCAGCAGCCACGTTAACAGGGGGCTAGACTACAATGAGCAGTTCTTC. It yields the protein CASSHVNRGLDYNEQFF.